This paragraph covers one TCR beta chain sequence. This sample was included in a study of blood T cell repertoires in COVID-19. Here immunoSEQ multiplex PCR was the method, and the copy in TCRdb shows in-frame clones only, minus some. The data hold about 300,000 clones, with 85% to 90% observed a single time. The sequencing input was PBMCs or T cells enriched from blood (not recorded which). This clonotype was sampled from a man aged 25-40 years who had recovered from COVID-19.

In nucleotides, the CDR3 is TGTGCCAGCAGTTTAGTACAGAACACTGAAGCTTTCTTT. Protein sequence: CASSLVQNTEAFF. This chain links TRBV12-3 or TRBV12-4 with TRBJ1-1; no clear D. CDR3 length equals 13 residues. The V end lost 1 base, the J end lost 1 base, and 4 bases lay between the germline ends.